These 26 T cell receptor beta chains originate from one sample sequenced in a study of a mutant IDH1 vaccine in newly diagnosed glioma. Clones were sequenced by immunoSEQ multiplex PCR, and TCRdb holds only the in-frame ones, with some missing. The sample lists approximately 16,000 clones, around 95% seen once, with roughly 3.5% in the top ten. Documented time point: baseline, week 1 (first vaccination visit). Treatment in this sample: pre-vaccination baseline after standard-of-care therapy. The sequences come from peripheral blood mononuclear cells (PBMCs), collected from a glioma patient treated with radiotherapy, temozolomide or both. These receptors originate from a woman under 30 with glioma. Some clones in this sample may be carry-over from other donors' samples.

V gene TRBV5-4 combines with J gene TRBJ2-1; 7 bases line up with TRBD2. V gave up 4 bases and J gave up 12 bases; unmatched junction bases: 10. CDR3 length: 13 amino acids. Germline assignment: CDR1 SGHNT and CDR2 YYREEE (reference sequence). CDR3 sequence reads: CASSLEGGLGQFF. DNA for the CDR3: TGTGCCAGCAGCCTCGAGGGAGGGCTGGGGCAGTTCTTC.

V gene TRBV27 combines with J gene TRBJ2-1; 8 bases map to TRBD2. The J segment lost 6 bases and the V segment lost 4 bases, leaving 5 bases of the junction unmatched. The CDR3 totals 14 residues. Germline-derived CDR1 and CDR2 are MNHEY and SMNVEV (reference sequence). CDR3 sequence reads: CASSSGGLGNEQFF. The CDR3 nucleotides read TGTGCCAGCAGTTCGGGGGGGCTTGGCAATGAGCAGTTCTTC.

CDR3 DNA: TGTGCCAGCAGTTTATTAAGGGAAATACCCTACGAGCAGTACTTC. Its translation is CASSLLREIPYEQYF. The chain carries TRBV27 and TRBJ2-7; D call uncertain. Germline V gene sequence: CDR1 MNHEY, CDR2 SMNVEV (reference sequence). The V end was cut by 1 base, the J end by 2 bases, with 12 bases between. The CDR3 contains 15 residues.

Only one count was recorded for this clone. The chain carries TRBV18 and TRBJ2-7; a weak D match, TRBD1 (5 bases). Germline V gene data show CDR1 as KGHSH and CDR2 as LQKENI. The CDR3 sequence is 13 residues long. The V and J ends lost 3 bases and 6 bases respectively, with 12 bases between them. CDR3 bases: TGTGCCAGCTCACCCCAGACAGTCCTCGAGCAGTACTTC. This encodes CASSPQTVLEQYF. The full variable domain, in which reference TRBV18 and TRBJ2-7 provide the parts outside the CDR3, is NAGVMQNPRHLVRRRGQEARLRCSPMKGHSHVYWYRQLPEEGLKFMVYLQKENIIDESGMPKERFSAEFPKEGPSILRIQQVVRGDSAAYFCASSPQTVLEQYFGPGTRLTVT.

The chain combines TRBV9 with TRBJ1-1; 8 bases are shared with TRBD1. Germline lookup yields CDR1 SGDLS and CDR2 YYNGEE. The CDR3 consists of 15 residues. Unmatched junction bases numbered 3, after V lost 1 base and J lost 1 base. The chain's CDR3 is CASSVSGTGNTEAFF. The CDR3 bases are TGTGCCAGCAGCGTAAGTGGGACAGGGAACACTGAAGCTTTCTTT.

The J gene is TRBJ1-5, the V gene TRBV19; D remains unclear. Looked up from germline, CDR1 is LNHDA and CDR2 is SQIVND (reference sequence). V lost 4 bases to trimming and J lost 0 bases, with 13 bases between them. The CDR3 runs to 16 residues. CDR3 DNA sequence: TGTGCCAGTAGTACGACGGTTAGAACTAGCAATCAGCCCCAGCATTTT. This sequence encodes CASSTTVRTSNQPQHF.

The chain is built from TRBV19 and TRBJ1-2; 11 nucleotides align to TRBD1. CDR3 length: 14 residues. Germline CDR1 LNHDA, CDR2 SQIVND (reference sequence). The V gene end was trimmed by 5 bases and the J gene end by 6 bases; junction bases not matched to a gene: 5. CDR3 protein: CASSHRDRGDGYTF. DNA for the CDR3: TGTGCCAGTAGTCACCGGGACAGGGGGGATGGCTACACCTTC.

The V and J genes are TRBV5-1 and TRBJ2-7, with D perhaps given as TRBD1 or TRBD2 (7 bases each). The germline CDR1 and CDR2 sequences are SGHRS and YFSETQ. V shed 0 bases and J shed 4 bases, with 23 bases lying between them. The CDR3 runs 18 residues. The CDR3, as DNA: TGCGCCAGCAGCTTGGCGACAGGGACTAACCAACTCTCTTACGAGCAGTACTTC. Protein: CASSLATGTNQLSYEQYF.

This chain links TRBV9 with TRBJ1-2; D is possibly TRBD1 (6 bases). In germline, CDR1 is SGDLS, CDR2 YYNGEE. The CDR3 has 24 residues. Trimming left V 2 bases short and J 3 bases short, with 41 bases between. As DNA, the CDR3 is TGTGCCAGCAGCGTTTCGGGATTGGTGGTCACCGAGGCCGGGAGGGGGGCTTGGGACTATGGCTACACCTTC. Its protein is CASSVSGLVVTEAGRGAWDYGYTF.

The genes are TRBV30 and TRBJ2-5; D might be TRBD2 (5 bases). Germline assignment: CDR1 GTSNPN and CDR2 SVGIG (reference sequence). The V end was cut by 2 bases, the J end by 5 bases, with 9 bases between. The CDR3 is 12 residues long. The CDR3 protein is CAWSRRRETQYF. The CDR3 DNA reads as TGTGCCTGGAGTCGTCGGAGGGAGACCCAGTACTTC.

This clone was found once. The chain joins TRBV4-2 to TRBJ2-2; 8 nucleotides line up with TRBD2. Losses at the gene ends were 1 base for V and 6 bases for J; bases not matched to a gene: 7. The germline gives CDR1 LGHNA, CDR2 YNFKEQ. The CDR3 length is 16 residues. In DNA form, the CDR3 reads TGTGCCAGCAGCCAAGGAGACAGCGGGAGAGCCGGGGAGCTGTTTTTT. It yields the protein CASSQGDSGRAGELFF.

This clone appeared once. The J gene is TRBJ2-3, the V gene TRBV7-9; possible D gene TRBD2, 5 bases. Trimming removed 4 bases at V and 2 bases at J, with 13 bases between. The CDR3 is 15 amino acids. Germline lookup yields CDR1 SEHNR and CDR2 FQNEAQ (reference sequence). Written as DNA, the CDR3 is TGTGCCAGCAGCTGGAGCGGTGGCTCCACAGATACGCAGTATTTT. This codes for CASSWSGGSTDTQYF.

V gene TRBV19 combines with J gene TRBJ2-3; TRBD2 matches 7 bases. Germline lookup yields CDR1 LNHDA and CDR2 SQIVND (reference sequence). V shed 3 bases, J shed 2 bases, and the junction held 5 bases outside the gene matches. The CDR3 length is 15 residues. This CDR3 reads CASSMLAGDTDTQYF. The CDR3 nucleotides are TGTGCCAGTAGTATGTTAGCGGGTGACACAGATACGCAGTATTTT. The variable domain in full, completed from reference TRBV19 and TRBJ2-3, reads DGGITQSPKYLFRKEGQNVTLSCEQNLNHDAMYWYRQDPGQGLRLIYYSQIVNDFQKGDIAEGYSVSREKKESFPLTVTSAQKNPTAFYLCASSMLAGDTDTQYFGPGTRLTVL.

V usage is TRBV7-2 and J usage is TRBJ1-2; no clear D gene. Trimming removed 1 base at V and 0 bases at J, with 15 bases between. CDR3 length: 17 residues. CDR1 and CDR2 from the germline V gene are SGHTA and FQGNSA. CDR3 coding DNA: TGTGCCAGCAGCTTAGGCGTAAGTCCTGACCCTAACTATGGCTACACCTTC. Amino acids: CASSLGVSPDPNYGYTF.

The CDR3 DNA sequence: TGTGCCAGCAAGCGTAGCGGGGGAGAGACCCAGTACTTC. It is translated as CASKRSGGETQYF. This chain uses TRBV7-2 with TRBJ2-5; 9 positions match TRBD2. The V and J ends lost 7 bases and 4 bases, in that order; junction bases with no gene match: 4. Per germline, CDR1 SGHTA and CDR2 FQGNSA. This CDR3 is built from 13 residues.

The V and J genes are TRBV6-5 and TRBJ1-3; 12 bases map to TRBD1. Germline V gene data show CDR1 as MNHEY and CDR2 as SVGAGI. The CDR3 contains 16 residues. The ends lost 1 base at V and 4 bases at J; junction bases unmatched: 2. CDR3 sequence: CASSYYGTGGGNTIYF. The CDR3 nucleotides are TGTGCCAGCAGTTACTACGGGACAGGGGGCGGAAACACCATATATTTT.

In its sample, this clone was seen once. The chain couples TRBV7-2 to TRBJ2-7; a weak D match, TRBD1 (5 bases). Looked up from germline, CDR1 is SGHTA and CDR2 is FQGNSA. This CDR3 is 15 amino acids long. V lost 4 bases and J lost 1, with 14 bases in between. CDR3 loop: CASSSYSSGSYEQYF. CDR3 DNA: TGTGCCAGCAGCTCGTATTCCTCAGGGTCCTACGAGCAGTACTTC.

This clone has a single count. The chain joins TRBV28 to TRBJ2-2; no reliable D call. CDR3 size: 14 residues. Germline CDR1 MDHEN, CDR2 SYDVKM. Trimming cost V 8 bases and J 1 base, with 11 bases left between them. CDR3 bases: TGTGCCAGCCACCCGGAACAGAACACCGGGGAGCTGTTTTTT. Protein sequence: CASHPEQNTGELFF.

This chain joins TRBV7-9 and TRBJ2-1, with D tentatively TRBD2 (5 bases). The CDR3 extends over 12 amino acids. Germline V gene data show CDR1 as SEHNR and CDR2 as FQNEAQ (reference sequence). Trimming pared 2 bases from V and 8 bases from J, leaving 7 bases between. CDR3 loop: CASSLTGDEQFF. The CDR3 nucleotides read TGTGCCAGCAGCTTAACCGGGGATGAGCAGTTCTTC.

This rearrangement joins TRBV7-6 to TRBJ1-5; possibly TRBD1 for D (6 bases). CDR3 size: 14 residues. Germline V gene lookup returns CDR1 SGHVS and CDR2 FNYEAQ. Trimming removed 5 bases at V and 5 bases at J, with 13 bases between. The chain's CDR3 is CASSPAGGHQPQHF. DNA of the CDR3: TGTGCCAGCAGCCCAGCGGGGGGCCATCAGCCCCAGCATTTT.

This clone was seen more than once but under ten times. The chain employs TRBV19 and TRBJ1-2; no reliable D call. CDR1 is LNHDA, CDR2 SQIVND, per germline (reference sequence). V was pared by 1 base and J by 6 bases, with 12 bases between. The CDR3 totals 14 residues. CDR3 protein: CASSIGSAYNGYTF. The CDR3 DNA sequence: TGTGCCAGTAGTATAGGGTCGGCTTATAATGGCTACACCTTC.

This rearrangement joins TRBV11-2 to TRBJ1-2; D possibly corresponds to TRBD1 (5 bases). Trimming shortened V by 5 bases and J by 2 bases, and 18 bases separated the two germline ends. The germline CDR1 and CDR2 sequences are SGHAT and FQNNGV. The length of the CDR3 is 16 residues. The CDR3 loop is CASSLGVQGQNYGYTF. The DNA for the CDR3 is TGTGCCAGCAGCCTAGGTGTGCAGGGCCAGAACTATGGCTACACCTTC.

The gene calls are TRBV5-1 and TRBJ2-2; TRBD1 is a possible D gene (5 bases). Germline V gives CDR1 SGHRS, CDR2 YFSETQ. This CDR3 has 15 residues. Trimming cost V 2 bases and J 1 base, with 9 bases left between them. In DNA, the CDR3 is TGCGCCAGCAGCTTAAGACAGAGGAACACCGGGGAGCTGTTTTTT. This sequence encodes CASSLRQRNTGELFF.

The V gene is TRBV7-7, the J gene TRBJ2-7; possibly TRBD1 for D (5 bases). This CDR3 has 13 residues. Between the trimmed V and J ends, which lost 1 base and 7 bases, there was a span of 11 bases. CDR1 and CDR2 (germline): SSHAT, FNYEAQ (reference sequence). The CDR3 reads CASSLELGREQYF. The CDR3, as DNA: TGTGCCAGCAGCTTAGAACTGGGGCGTGAGCAGTACTTC.

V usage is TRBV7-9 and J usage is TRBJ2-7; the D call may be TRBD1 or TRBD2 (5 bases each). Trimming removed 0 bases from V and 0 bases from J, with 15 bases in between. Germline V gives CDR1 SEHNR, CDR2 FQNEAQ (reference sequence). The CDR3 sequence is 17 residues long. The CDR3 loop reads CASSLAKRGQGSYEQYF. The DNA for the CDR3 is TGTGCCAGCAGCTTAGCGAAACGGGGCCAAGGCTCCTACGAGCAGTACTTC.

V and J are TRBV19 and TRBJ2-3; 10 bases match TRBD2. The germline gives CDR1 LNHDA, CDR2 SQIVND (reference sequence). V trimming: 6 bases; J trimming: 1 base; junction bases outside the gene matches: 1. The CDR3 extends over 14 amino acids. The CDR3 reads CASRAGGGTDTQYF. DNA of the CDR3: TGTGCCAGTAGAGCGGGAGGGGGCACAGATACGCAGTATTTT.